This T cell receptor beta chain was profiled in a study of blood T cell repertoires in COVID-19. The CDR3 totals 14 residues. CDR1 is SGHRS, CDR2 YFSETQ, per germline. V was shortened by 2 bases and J by 2 bases, with 8 bases between the two germline ends. Data came from immunoSEQ multiplex PCR; TCRdb stores just in-frame clones and leaves some out. The sample carries roughly 300,000 clones, 85% to 90% recorded once. Sequenced: PBMCs or T cells enriched from blood (not recorded which). This rearrangement joins TRBV5-1 to TRBJ1-5; D is uncertain. The receptor's source is a man aged 25 to 45 who had recovered from COVID-19. CDR3 in DNA: TGCGCCAGCAGCTTCGACGGAGGCAATCAGCCCCAGCATTTT. Its translation is CASSFDGGNQPQHF.